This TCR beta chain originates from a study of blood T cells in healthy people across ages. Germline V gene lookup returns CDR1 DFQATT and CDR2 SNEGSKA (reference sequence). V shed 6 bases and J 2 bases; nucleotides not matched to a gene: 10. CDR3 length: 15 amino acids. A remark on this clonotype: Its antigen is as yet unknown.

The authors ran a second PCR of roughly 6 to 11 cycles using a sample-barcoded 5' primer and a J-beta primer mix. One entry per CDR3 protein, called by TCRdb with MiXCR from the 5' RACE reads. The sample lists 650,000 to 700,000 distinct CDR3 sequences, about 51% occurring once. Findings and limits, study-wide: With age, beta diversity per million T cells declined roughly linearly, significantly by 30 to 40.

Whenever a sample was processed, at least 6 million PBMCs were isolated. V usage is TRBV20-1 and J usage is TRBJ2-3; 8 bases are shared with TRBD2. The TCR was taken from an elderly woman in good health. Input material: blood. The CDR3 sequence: CSARGPSGPTDTQYF. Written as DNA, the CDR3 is TGCAGTGCACGGGGCCCTAGCGGGCCCACAGATACGCAGTATTTT.